This T cell receptor beta chain is drawn from a study of blood T cell repertoires in COVID-19. As for the study in general: The analysed material was cDNA or gDNA that came from T cells, B-cell-depleted T cells, or PBMCs.

The CDR3 contains 13 residues. V lost 0 bases and J lost 6, with 8 bases in between. Germline lookup yields CDR1 SGHTA and CDR2 FQGNSA. As handled by the study authors: For nucleated cells, counts were estimated from reference gene primer amplification. Profiling relied on immunoSEQ multiplex PCR, and the TCRdb table lists in-frame clones only, not all of them. V, J and clone size were drawn from that table, and D and trimming were deduced from the DNA. The sample contains approximately 180,000 clones, approximately 83% of which appear only once. The sample comprised peripheral blood. The clonotype was recovered from a man aged 55 to 69 with acute or convalescent COVID-19. The chain carries TRBV7-2 and TRBJ1-1; D may be TRBD1 (6 bases). Written as DNA, the CDR3 is TGTGCCAGCAGCTTAGCCAGGGGTGCTGAAGCTTTCTTT. Its translation is CASSLARGAEAFF. The entire variable domain, with the rest obtained from reference TRBV7-2 and TRBJ1-1, is as follows: GAGVSQSPSNKVTEKGKDVELRCDPISGHTALYWYRQSLGQGLEFLIYFQGNSAPDKSGLPSDRFSAERTGGSVSTLTIQRTQQEDSAVYLCASSLARGAEAFFGQGTRLTVV.